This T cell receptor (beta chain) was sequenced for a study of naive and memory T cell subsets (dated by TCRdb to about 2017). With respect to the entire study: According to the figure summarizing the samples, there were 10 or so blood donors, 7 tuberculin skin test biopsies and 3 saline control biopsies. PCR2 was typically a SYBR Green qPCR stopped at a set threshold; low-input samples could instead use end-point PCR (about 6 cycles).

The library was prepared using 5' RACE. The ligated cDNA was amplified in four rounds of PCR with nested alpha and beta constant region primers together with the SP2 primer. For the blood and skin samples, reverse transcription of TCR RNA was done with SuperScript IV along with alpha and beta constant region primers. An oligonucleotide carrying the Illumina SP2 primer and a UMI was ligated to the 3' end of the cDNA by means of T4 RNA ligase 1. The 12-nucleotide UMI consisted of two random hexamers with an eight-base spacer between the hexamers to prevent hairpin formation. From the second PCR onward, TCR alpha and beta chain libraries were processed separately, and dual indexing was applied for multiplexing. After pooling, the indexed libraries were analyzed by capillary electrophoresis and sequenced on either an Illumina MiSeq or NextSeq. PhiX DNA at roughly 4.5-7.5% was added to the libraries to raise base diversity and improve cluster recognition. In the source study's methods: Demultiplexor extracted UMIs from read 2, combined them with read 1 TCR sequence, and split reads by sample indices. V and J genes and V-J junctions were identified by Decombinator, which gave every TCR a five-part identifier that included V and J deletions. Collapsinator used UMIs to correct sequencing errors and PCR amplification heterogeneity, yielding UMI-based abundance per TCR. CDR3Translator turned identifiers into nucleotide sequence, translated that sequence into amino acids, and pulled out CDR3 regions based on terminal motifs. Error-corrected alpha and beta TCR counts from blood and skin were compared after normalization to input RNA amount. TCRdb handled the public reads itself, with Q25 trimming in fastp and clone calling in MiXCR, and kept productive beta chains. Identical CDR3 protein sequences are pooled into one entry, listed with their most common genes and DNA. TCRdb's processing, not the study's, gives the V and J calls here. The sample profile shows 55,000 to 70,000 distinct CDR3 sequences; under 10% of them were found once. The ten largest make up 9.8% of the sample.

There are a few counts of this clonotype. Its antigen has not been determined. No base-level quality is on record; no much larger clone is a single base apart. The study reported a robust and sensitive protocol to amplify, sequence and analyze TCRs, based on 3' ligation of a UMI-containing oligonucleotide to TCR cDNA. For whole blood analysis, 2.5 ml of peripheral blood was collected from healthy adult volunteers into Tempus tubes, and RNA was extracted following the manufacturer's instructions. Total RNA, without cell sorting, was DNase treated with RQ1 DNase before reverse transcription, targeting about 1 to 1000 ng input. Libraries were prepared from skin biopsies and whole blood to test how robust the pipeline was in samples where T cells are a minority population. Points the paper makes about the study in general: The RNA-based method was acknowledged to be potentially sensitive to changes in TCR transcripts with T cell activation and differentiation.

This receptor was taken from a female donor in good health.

The bases read TGCGCCAGCAGCCCACCGGGACTAGCTAATGAGCAGTTCTTC. This yields the protein CASSPPGLANEQFF. Here the chain combines TRBV5-1 and TRBJ2-1; 9 central nucleotides agree with TRBD2. The CDR3 contains 14 residues, cysteine and phenylalanine counted. The CDR3 DNA has 42 bases and is translated from base 1. Ends trimmed: V by 4 bases, J by 7 bases; bases unmatched to a gene: 6. CDR1 and CDR2 (SGHRS, YFSETQ) derive from the germline V gene.